The rows below give T cell receptor beta chains drawn from one sample of a study of metastatic and nonmetastatic thyroid tumors. MiXCR re-clonotyped the PCR reads for TCRdb. The sample holds around 31,000 clones; more than 25% are singletons and the top ten take 25% to 35%. Sequencing was done on a sample of blood. The receptor set was obtained from a female donor with papillary thyroid cancer or a benign thyroid nodule (not recorded which). Some clones in this sample may be carry-over from other donors' samples. CDR3s include the opening cysteine and the closing phenylalanine or tryptophan. D genes are given only for firm matches. A clone size is listed for some rows: how often the clone was seen (once, few, many), or a class if it is expanded.

.	.	15	TRBJ1-5	TRBV15	TGTGCCACCAGCAGAGCCCCCAGACAGAATCAGCCCCAGCATTTT	CATSRAPRQNQPQHF
.	many	15	TRBJ2-3	TRBV7-6	TGTGCCAGCAGGGGGAGTAGCGGTAGCACAGATACGCAGTATTTT	CASRGSSGSTDTQYF
.	few	14	TRBJ2-7	TRBV27	TGTGCCAGCAGTTTAACGCACAGCTCCTACGAGCAGTACTTC	CASSLTHSSYEQYF
.	.	11	TRBJ2-1	TRBV11-3	TGTGCCAGCAGCTTTTTGGATGAGCAGTTCTTC	CASSFLDEQFF
.	.	14	TRBJ1-1	TRBV2	TGTGCCAGCAGTGCGAGGACAGTGAACACTGAAGCTTTCTTT	CASSARTVNTEAFF
TRBD1	few	15	TRBJ1-6	TRBV27	TGTGCCAGCAGTCTTGGGACAGTTGGTAATTCACCCCTCCACTTT	CASSLGTVGNSPLHF
.	.	13	TRBJ2-1	TRBV7-2	TGTGCCAGCAGCTCCGATACAGGGAACGAGCAGTTCTTC	CASSSDTGNEQFF
.	.	14	TRBJ2-7	TRBV4-1	TGCGCCAGCAGCCAAGGAGAGGGGATCTACGAGCAGTACTTC	CASSQGEGIYEQYF
.	medium-sized	14	TRBJ1-2	TRBV10-3	TGTGCCATCAGTGAGTCCCCGGAGGAGCACGGCTACACCTTC	CAISESPEEHGYTF
.	medium-sized	14	TRBJ1-2	TRBV28	TGTGCCAGCAGCTACCCGCCAGGGGTAAGAGGCTACACCTTC	CASSYPPGVRGYTF
.	many	14	TRBJ1-1	TRBV28	TGTGCCAGCAGTCGCACAGGGATGGGGACTGAAGCTTTCTTT	CASSRTGMGTEAFF
TRBD2	.	15	TRBJ2-7	TRBV11-3	TGTGCCAGCAGATCGACTAGCGGGTTCTCCTACGATCAGTACTTC	CASRSTSGFSYDQYF
.	.	14	TRBJ2-1	TRBV20-1	TGCAGTGCTAGCTATGTCTCTGGGATGAATGAGCAGTTCTTC	CSASYVSGMNEQFF
.	few	16	TRBJ1-3	TRBV6-1	TGTGCCAGCAGCAAGGGAGACGGGGTTTCTGGAAACACCATATATTTT	CASSKGDGVSGNTIYF
TRBD1	.	14	TRBJ2-7	TRBV7-2	TGTGCCAGCAGCTTAGGGGCCACAGGGGTGGGGCAGTACTTC	CASSLGATGVGQYF
TRBD1	.	12	TRBJ1-2	TRBV20-1	TGCAGTGCTAGACAGGGGGTGGGAGGCTACACCTTC	CSARQGVGGYTF
.	.	13	TRBJ2-1	TRBV5-1	TGCGCCAGCAGCTTGGGGACTTCAAATGAGCAGTTCTTC	CASSLGTSNEQFF
TRBD1	once	13	TRBJ1-2	TRBV20-1	TGCAGCTCCTTTACCGGGACAGGATATGGCTACACCTTC	CSSFTGTGYGYTF
.	medium-sized	13	TRBJ2-7	TRBV6-1	TGTGCCAGCAGTGAAGCCCACTCCTACGAGCAGTACTTC	CASSEAHSYEQYF
.	.	14	TRBJ1-1	TRBV30	TGTGCCTGGAGTGACGCACAGGGAAACACTGAAGCTTTCTTT	CAWSDAQGNTEAFF
.	few	14	TRBJ2-7	TRBV10-2	TGCGCCAGCAGTGAGTTCGAGGTTACCTACGAGCAGTACTTC	CASSEFEVTYEQYF
.	many	15	TRBJ1-1	TRBV10-2	TGCGCCAGCAGTGAGAGTAGGACCCCGAACACTGAAGCTTTCTTT	CASSESRTPNTEAFF
TRBD2	.	16	TRBJ2-1	TRBV11-2	TGTGCCAGCAGCTTAGTCCGCCTAGCGGTCTACAATGAGCAGTTCTTC	CASSLVRLAVYNEQFF
TRBD2	many	16	TRBJ2-1	TRBV2	TGTGCCAGCAGGCCCTCCGGGACTACCGCCTCTAATGAGCAGTTCTTC	CASRPSGTTASNEQFF
TRBD1	.	12	TRBJ1-1	TRBV24-1	TGTGCCACCAGACAGGGGATCACTGAAGCTTTCTTT	CATRQGITEAFF
.	medium-sized	13	TRBJ2-7	TRBV7-2	TGTGCCAGCAGCCGAACAGGGCCCGGAGAGCAGTACTTC	CASSRTGPGEQYF
TRBD2	.	15	TRBJ2-2	TRBV7-3	TGTGCCAGCAGCCGGACTAGCGGGAGCGGCGGGGAGCTGTTTTTT	CASSRTSGSGGELFF
TRBD2	many	14	TRBJ2-7	TRBV12-3/TRBV12-4	TGTGCCAGCAGGCCTTCGGGGGGGCGAGGGGAGCAGTACTTC	CASRPSGGRGEQYF
TRBD1	many	15	TRBJ2-7	TRBV7-6	TGTGCCAGCAGCTTAGGACAGGGAAACTCCTACGAGCAGTACTTC	CASSLGQGNSYEQYF